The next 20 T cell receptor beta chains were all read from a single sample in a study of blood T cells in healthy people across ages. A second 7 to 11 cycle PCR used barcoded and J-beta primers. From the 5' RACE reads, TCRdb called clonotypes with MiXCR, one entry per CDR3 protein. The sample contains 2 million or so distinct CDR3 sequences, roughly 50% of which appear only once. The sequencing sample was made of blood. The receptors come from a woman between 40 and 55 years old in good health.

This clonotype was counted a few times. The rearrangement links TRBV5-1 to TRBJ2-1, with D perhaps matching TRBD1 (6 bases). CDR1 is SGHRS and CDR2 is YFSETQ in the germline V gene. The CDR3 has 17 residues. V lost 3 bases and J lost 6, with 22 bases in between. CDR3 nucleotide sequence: TGCGCCAGCAGCTCTATGACAGGATCCCCTATAGGCAATGAGCAGTTCTTC. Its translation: CASSSMTGSPIGNEQFF.

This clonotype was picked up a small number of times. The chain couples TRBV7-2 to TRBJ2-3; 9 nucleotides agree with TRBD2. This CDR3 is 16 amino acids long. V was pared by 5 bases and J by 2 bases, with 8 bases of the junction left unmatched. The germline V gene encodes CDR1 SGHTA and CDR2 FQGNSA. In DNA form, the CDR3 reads TGTGCCAGCAGCCGGGGGGGGACTAGCTACACAGATACGCAGTATTTT. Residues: CASSRGGTSYTDTQYF. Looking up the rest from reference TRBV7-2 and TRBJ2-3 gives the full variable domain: GAGVSQSPSNKVTEKGKDVELRCDPISGHTALYWYRQSLGQGLEFLIYFQGNSAPDKSGLPSDRFSAERTGGSVSTLTIQRTQQEDSAVYLCASSRGGTSYTDTQYFGPGTRLTVL.

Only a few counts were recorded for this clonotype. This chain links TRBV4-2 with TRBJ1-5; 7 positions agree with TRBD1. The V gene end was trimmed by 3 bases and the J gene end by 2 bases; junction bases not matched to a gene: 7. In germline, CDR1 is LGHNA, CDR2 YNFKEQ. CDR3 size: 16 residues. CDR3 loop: CASSQDGQARNQPQHF. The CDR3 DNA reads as TGTGCCAGCAGCCAGGACGGACAGGCCCGCAATCAGCCCCAGCATTTT.

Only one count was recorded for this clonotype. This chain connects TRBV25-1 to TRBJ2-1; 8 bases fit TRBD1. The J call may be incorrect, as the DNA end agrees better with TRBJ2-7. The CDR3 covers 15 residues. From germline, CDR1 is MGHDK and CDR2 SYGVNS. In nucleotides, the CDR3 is TGTGCCAGCAGCCCCGGGACAGGTTCTTTCAATGAGCAGTACTTC. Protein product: CASSPGTGSFNEQYF.

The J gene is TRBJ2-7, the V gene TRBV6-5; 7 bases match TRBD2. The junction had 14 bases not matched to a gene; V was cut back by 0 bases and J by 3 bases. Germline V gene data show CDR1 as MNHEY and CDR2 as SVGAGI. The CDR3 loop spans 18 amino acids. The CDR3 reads CASSYSSGGERVDYEQYF. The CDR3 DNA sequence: TGTGCCAGCAGTTACTCGTCGGGGGGAGAACGGGTAGACTACGAGCAGTACTTC.

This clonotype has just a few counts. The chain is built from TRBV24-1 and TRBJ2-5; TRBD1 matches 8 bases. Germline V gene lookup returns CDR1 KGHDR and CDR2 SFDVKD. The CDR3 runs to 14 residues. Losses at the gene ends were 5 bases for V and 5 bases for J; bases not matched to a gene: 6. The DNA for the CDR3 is TGTGCCACCAGTGCGGACAGGGTTTCGGAGACCCAGTACTTC. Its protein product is CATSADRVSETQYF.

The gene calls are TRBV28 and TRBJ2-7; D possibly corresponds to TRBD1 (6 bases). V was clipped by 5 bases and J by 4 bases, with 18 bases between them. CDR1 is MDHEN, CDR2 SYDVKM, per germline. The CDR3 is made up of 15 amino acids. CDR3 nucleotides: TGTGCCAGCAGTCCTAGGACAGAGTTCCCTTACGAGCAGTACTTC. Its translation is CASSPRTEFPYEQYF.

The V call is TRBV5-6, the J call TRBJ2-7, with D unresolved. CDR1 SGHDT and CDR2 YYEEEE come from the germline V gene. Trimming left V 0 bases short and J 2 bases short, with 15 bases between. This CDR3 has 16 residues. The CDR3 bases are TGTGCCAGCAGCTTGGGGTCGGCAGTCCTGACCTACGAGCAGTACTTC. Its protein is CASSLGSAVLTYEQYF.

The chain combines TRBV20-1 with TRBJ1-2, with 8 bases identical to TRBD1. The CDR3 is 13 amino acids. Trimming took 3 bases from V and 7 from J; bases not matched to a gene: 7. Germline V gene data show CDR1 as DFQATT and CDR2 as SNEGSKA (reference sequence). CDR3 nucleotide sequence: TGCAGTGCTAGGGACAGGGCGGGAGGTGGCTACACCTTC. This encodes CSARDRAGGGYTF.

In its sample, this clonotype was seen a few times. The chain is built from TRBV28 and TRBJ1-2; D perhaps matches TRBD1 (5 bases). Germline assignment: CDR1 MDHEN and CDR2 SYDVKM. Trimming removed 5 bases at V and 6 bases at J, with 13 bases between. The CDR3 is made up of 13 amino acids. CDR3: CASSLAGHDGYTF. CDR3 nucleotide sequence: TGTGCCAGCAGTCTCGCAGGGCATGATGGCTACACCTTC.

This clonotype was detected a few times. The CDR3 DNA reads TGCAGCGTTGAGTCTTTCAGGGTTCGGGAGACCCAGTACTTC. Translating it yields CSVESFRVRETQYF. J is TRBJ2-5 and V is TRBV29-1, with D maybe TRBD1 (5 bases). The V end was cut by 3 bases, the J end by 5 bases, with 16 bases between. The germline V gene has CDR1 SQVTM and CDR2 ANQGSEA. This CDR3 is 14 amino acids long.

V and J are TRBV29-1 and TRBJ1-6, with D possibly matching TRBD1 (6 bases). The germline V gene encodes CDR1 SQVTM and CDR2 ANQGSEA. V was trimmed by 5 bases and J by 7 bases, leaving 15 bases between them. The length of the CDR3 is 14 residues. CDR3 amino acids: CSVRDNNGNSPLHF. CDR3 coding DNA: TGCAGCGTTAGGGACAACAATGGAAATTCACCCCTCCACTTT.

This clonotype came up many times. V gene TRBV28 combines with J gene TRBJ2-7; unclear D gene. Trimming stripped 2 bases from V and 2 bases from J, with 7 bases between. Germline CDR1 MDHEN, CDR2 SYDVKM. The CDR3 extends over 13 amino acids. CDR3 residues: CASSLVSPYEQYF. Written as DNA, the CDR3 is TGTGCCAGCAGTTTAGTCAGTCCCTACGAGCAGTACTTC. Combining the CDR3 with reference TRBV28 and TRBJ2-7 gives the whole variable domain DVKVTQSSRYLVKRTGEKVFLECVQDMDHENMFWYRQDPGLGLRLIYFSYDVKMKEKGDIPEGYSVSREKKERFSLILESASTNQTSMYLCASSLVSPYEQYFGPGTRLTVT.

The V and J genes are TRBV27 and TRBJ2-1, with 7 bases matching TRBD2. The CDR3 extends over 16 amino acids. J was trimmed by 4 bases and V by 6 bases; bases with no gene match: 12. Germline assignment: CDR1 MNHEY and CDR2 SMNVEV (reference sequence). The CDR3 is CASSRGSGGGYNEQFF. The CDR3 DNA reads TGTGCCAGCAGCCGGGGGTCGGGAGGTGGGTACAATGAGCAGTTCTTC.

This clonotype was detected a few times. CDR3 protein: CASSHDRGTEAFF. The CDR3 nucleotides read TGTGCCAGCTCACACGACAGGGGCACTGAAGCTTTCTTT. V usage is TRBV18 and J usage is TRBJ1-1; 8 bases agree with TRBD1. V trimming: 4 bases; J trimming: 4 bases; junction bases outside the gene matches: 2. CDR1 is KGHSH and CDR2 is LQKENI in the germline V gene. This CDR3 region has 13 residues.

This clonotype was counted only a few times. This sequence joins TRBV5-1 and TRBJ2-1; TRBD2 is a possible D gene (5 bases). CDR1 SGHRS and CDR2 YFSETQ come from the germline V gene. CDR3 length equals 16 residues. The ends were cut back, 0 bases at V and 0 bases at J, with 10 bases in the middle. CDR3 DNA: TGCGCCAGCAGCTTGGTAGCGACAAGCTCCTACAATGAGCAGTTCTTC. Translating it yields CASSLVATSSYNEQFF.

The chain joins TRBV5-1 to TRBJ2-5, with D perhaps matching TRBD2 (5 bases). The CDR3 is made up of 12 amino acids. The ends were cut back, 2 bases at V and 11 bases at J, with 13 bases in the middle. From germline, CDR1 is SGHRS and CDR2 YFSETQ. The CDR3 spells CASSFIEREQYF. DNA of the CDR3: TGCGCCAGCAGCTTCATCGAAAGGGAGCAGTACTTC.

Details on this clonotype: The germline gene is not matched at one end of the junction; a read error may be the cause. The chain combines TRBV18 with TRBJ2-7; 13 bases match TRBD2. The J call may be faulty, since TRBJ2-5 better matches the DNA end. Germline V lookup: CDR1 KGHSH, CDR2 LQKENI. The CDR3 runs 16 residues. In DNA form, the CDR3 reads TGTGCCAGCCCACCCGGGACTAGCGGGGCTCTGGAGACCCAGTACTTC. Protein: CASPPGTSGALETQYF.

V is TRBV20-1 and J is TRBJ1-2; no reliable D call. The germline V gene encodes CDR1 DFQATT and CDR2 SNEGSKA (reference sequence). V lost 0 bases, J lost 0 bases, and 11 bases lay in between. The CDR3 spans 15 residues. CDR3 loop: CSARDSSRSNYGYTF. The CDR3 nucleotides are TGCAGTGCTAGAGACAGCTCCCGTTCTAACTATGGCTACACCTTC.

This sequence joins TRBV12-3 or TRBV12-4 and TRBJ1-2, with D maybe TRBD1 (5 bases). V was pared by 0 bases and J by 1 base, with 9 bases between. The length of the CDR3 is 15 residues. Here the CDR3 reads CASSLAGTNNYGYTF. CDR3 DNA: TGTGCCAGCAGTTTAGCGGGGACTAATAACTATGGCTACACCTTC.